This T cell receptor (beta chain) stems from a study of response to subunit inactivated influenza vaccine. Broader study findings: Only a handful of new T cells, the authors suggested, are recruited with each seasonal influenza vaccination.

This CDR3 has 16 amino acids. V shed 4 bases, J shed 0 bases, and the junction held 4 bases outside the gene matches. TCRdb recomputed calls from the RT-PCR reads with MiXCR, one row per CDR3 protein. The sample has 560,000 or so distinct CDR3 sequences, less than 10% seen once. Details on this clonotype: Antigen specificity is unknown.

This material consisted of PBMCs from blood, taken around 2 years after vaccination. The receptor comes from a man between 50 and 75 years old who received an inactivated influenza vaccine. The chain joins TRBV12-3 or TRBV12-4 to TRBJ2-3; 10 bases match TRBD2. The CDR3 reads CASSSLAGPSTDTQYF. CDR3 sequence (DNA): TGTGCCAGCAGTTCACTAGCGGGGCCTAGCACAGATACGCAGTATTTT.